Presented here are 6 T cell receptor beta chains from one specimen sequenced in a study of blood T cells in healthy people across ages. The use of a sample-barcoded 5' primer and a J-beta primer mix characterized a second PCR of about 7 to 12 cycles. TCRdb fed the 5' RACE reads into MiXCR, producing one record per CDR3 protein. The profile shows roughly 1.5 million distinct CDR3 sequences, about 45% of them singletons. The sequencing sample was made of blood. These receptors all stem from a woman between 18 and 29 years old in good health.

This clonotype was counted only a few times. The chain has TRBV27 and TRBJ1-4; D perhaps matches TRBD1 (6 bases). The germline V and J ends were trimmed by 4 bases and 8 bases, with 14 bases remaining between them. The CDR3 length is 14 residues. Germline V lookup: CDR1 MNHEY, CDR2 SMNVEV (reference sequence). DNA of the CDR3: TGTGCCAGCAGTTCCCGGGAGGGGGGCGAAAAACTGTTTTTT. Translation: CASSSREGGEKLFF.

The table lists this clonotype with a few counts. The chain joins TRBV27 to TRBJ1-2, with D possibly TRBD1 on 6 matching bases. Germline values: CDR1 MNHEY, CDR2 SMNVEV (reference sequence). This CDR3 region has 12 residues. V lost 8 bases and J lost 4, with 11 bases in between. The CDR3 DNA is TGTGCCAGCCGGGACACCCTCTATGGCTACACCTTC. Translating it yields CASRDTLYGYTF.

This clonotype was seen only a few times. The chain couples TRBV29-1 to TRBJ2-1, with a tentative D call TRBD1 (6 bases). The DNA end is a closer match to TRBJ2-7, so the J assignment may be wrong. Germline V CDR1 and CDR2: SQVTM, ANQGSEA. The CDR3 runs 13 residues. The CDR3 loop reads CSIAGAIYNEQYF. In DNA, the CDR3 is TGCAGCATAGCAGGGGCGATCTACAATGAGCAGTACTTC.

The chain carries TRBV3-1 and TRBJ1-1; 8 bases map to TRBD1. The V segment lost 2 bases and the J segment 10 bases; nucleotides outside the gene matches: 6. The CDR3 totals 13 residues. The germline gives CDR1 LGHDT, CDR2 YNNKEL (reference sequence). The CDR3 DNA is TGTGCCAGCAGCCAACAACGACAGGGGAGAGCTTTCTTT. Protein sequence: CASSQQRQGRAFF.

The chain carries TRBV6-1 and TRBJ2-1; 9 bases match TRBD1. This CDR3 comprises 14 residues. Germline-derived CDR1 and CDR2 are MNHNS and SASEGT. J gave up 4 bases and V 7 bases, and 5 bases lay outside the gene matches. The CDR3 protein is CASTKTGGYNEQFF. DNA for the CDR3: TGTGCCAGCACTAAGACAGGGGGGTACAATGAGCAGTTCTTC.

The J gene is TRBJ2-1, the V gene TRBV24-1; 9 nucleotides align to TRBD1. Unmatched junction bases numbered 10, after V lost 4 bases and J lost 4 bases. Per the germline V gene, CDR1 is KGHDR and CDR2 is SFDVKD. The CDR3 has 17 residues. The CDR3 sequence: CATSDDGTGIRYNEQFF. The CDR3, as DNA: TGTGCCACCAGTGACGACGGGACAGGGATCCGGTACAATGAGCAGTTCTTC.